Each of the 2 T cell receptor beta chains below was sequenced from the same sample in a study of CD8 T cells in Susac syndrome. The RNA, 0.5 to 1 ug, was put through reverse transcription using random hexamers. TCRdb reprocessed the immunoSEQ multiplex PCR reads with MiXCR, giving one entry per CDR3 protein. Of some 76,000 distinct CDR3 sequences in the sample, over 75% were seen once. Sequencing input: CD8+ T cells from PBMCs. The receptors originated from a human donor with multiple sclerosis.

V is TRBV2 and J is TRBJ2-5; no clear D. Germline V gene data show CDR1 as SNHLY and CDR2 as FYNNEI. There are 13 residues in the CDR3. Between the trimmed V and J ends, which lost 8 bases and 0 bases, there was a span of 10 bases. Written as DNA, the CDR3 is TGTGCCAGCGGTGGCAGGTACCAAGAGACCCAGTACTTC. Translation gives CASGGRYQETQYF.

This chain's CDR3 is CASSIDGFEGPYYGYTF. The CDR3 region has the DNA TGTGCCAGTAGTATAGATGGCTTTGAGGGGCCGTACTATGGCTACACCTTC. The gene calls are TRBV19 and TRBJ1-2; D might be TRBD1 (5 bases). Germline CDR1 and CDR2: LNHDA and SQIVND (reference sequence). With 0 bases removed from V and 3 bases from J, the gap between germline ends came to 17 bases. The CDR3 is 17 amino acids.